These T cell receptor beta chains were read from a single sample in a study of T cell repertoires in cytomegalovirus infection. TCRdb re-analysed the reads in MiXCR, keeping a single row per CDR3 protein. The profile shows 750,000 to 900,000 distinct CDR3 sequences, just under 30% of them singletons. No antigen has been assigned to these receptors. Sequenced material: cultured CD8+ T cells from PBMCs, taken from culture after CMV antigen stimulation. Receptors were obtained from a human donor in good health (CMV status not recorded). Some clones in this sample may be carry-over from other donors' samples. Both conserved end residues are part of each CDR3. A D gene is named only where the DNA matches it firmly. Clone sizes are given selectively: once, few, many, or a class where the clone is expanded.

v_call	j_call	clone_size	d_call	cdr3_aa	cdr3_nt
TRBV7-6	TRBJ1-1	few	TRBD1	CASSLGTGLTSEAFF	TGTGCCAGCAGCTTAGGGACAGGGCTAACCTCTGAAGCTTTCTTT
TRBV12-3/TRBV12-4	TRBJ1-6	few	TRBD1	CASSLQGAPNSPLHF	TGTGCCAGCAGTTTACAGGGGGCCCCTAATTCACCCCTCCACTTT
TRBV7-9	TRBJ2-7	few	NA	CASSLALGAYEQYF	TGTGCCAGCAGCTTAGCGCTCGGAGCCTACGAGCAGTACTTC
TRBV7-9	TRBJ2-1	few	NA	CASSLLLGGQYNEQFF	TGTGCCAGCAGCCTACTTCTCGGGGGGCAATACAATGAGCAGTTCTTC
TRBV19	TRBJ1-2	NA	NA	CASKAGVYGYTF	TGTGCCAGTAAAGCGGGGGTCTATGGCTACACCTTC
TRBV7-9	TRBJ2-7	few	NA	CASSSAVGYEQYF	TGTGCCAGCAGCTCGGCGGTAGGGTACGAGCAGTACTTC
TRBV7-9	TRBJ1-2	few	NA	CASSHTRTGNGYTF	TGTGCCAGCAGCCATACGCGTACAGGGAATGGCTACACCTTC
TRBV7-4	TRBJ1-6	many	TRBD1	CASSLKSDRVYNSPLHF	TGTGCCAGCAGCTTAAAGTCTGACAGGGTCTATAATTCACCCCTCCACTTT
TRBV6-5	TRBJ1-1	NA	NA	CASIPGGRAEAFF	TGTGCCAGCATCCCGGGGGGCCGGGCTGAAGCTTTCTTT
TRBV7-9	TRBJ2-3	few	NA	CASSPIDRLTDTQYF	TGTGCCAGCAGTCCCATCGACAGGCTCACAGATACGCAGTATTTT
TRBV11-2	TRBJ2-2	NA	NA	CASSLWGESPGELFF	TGTGCCAGCAGCTTGTGGGGGGAATCCCCCGGGGAGCTGTTTTTT
TRBV27	TRBJ1-6	NA	NA	CASKSSYNSPLHF	TGTGCCAGCAAGAGCTCCTATAATTCACCCCTCCACTTT
TRBV7-9	TRBJ1-6	few	TRBD1	CASSSVGQGNSPLHF	TGTGCCAGCAGCTCCGTAGGACAGGGTAATTCACCCCTCCACTTT
TRBV6-1	TRBJ1-6	NA	NA	CASSEFRDKNSPLHF	TGTGCCAGCAGTGAATTCCGGGACAAGAATTCACCCCTCCACTTT
TRBV12-3/TRBV12-4	TRBJ2-2	many	NA	CASSLISTGELFF	TGTGCCAGCAGTTTGATCTCCACCGGGGAGCTGTTTTTT
TRBV7-2	TRBJ2-2	NA	TRBD2	CASSWGTSGGGGRELFF	TGTGCCAGCAGCTGGGGGACTAGCGGGGGGGGAGGAAGGGAGCTGTTTTTT
TRBV19	TRBJ1-1	NA	NA	CASSIDTGFANTEAFF	TGTGCCAGTAGTATAGACACGGGGTTCGCGAACACTGAAGCTTTCTTT
TRBV19	TRBJ2-7	few	TRBD1	CATGDRGNYEQYF	TGTGCCACCGGCGACAGGGGAAACTACGAGCAGTACTTC
TRBV20-1	TRBJ2-3	few	NA	CSAERGERTDTQYF	TGCAGTGCGGAACGCGGGGAACGCACAGATACGCAGTATTTT
TRBV4-1	TRBJ2-5	few	NA	CASSLGLDRSEETQYF	TGCGCCAGCAGCCTAGGATTAGATCGCTCGGAAGAGACCCAGTACTTC
TRBV6-2/TRBV6-3	TRBJ2-5	few	NA	CASSQISSYQETQYF	TGTGCCAGCAGTCAAATTTCGTCCTACCAAGAGACCCAGTACTTC
TRBV27	TRBJ1-6	NA	NA	CASGRSPLHF	TGTGCCAGCGGAAGGTCACCCCTCCACTTT
TRBV7-9	TRBJ2-1	many	TRBD2	CASSLVLAGGHYNEQFF	TGTGCCAGCAGCTTAGTGTTAGCGGGGGGACACTACAATGAGCAGTTCTTC
TRBV6-1	TRBJ2-3	few	TRBD2	CASRLAGVRDTQYF	TGTGCCAGCAGACTAGCGGGGGTCCGAGATACGCAGTATTTT
TRBV2	TRBJ1-1	NA	NA	CASRKQDLNTEAFF	TGTGCCAGCAGGAAACAGGATCTGAACACTGAAGCTTTCTTT
TRBV7-3	TRBJ1-1	NA	NA	CASSGPGTNEAFF	TGTGCCAGCAGCGGACCAGGGACAAATGAAGCTTTCTTT
TRBV5-5	TRBJ1-2	NA	NA	CASSFDMDYGYTF	TGTGCCAGCAGCTTCGATATGGACTATGGCTACACCTTC
TRBV5-6	TRBJ1-4	NA	NA	CASSSSGARREKLFF	TGTGCCAGCAGCTCTTCGGGGGCCCGCAGGGAAAAACTGTTTTTT
TRBV6-2/TRBV6-3	TRBJ2-7	NA	TRBD1	CASSYRDRFYEQYF	TGTGCCAGCAGTTACCGGGACAGATTTTACGAGCAGTACTTC
TRBV6-2/TRBV6-3	TRBJ1-2	NA	NA	CASSYFRKEGYTF	TGTGCCAGCAGTTACTTCCGCAAGGAAGGCTACACCTTC
TRBV7-2	TRBJ2-1	many	NA	CASSPLGGAWNEQFF	TGTGCCAGCAGCCCCCTAGGGGGGGCATGGAATGAGCAGTTCTTC
TRBV9	TRBJ2-5	NA	NA	CASSEGNGQETQYF	TGTGCCAGCAGCGAGGGAAATGGCCAAGAGACCCAGTACTTC
TRBV15	TRBJ2-3	NA	NA	CATSSPDIPSTDTQYF	TGTGCCACCAGCAGCCCGGACATTCCTAGCACAGATACGCAGTATTTT
TRBV29-1	TRBJ2-1	NA	TRBD2	CSSSGGSYNEQFF	TGCAGTTCTAGCGGGGGTTCCTACAATGAGCAGTTCTTC
TRBV28	TRBJ2-3	NA	TRBD1	CASSPETGGADTQYF	TGTGCCAGCAGTCCCGAAACAGGGGGAGCAGATACGCAGTATTTT
TRBV27	TRBJ1-1	NA	TRBD1	CASIPDRENTEAFF	TGTGCCAGCATTCCGGACAGGGAGAACACTGAAGCTTTCTTT
TRBV5-8	TRBJ1-2	NA	TRBD1	CASSPRQGGSNGYTF	TGTGCCAGCAGCCCGAGGCAGGGGGGCTCTAATGGCTACACCTTC
TRBV20-1	TRBJ2-7	NA	NA	CSAPPGSTNSYEQYF	TGCAGTGCCCCACCTGGTTCAACGAACAGCTACGAGCAGTACTTC
TRBV15	TRBJ1-3	few	TRBD1	CATSRGPPRGQGTLGNTIYF	TGTGCCACCAGCAGAGGACCGCCCCGGGGACAGGGAACTCTCGGAAACACCATATATTTT
TRBV2	TRBJ2-7	few	NA	CASNSLPYEQYF	TGTGCCAGCAACAGCCTCCCCTACGAGCAGTACTTC
TRBV7-9	TRBJ2-5	NA	NA	CASSLRGFEETQYF	TGTGCCAGCAGCTTACGGGGCTTTGAAGAGACCCAGTACTTC
TRBV7-9	TRBJ1-2	NA	NA	CASSFAGTTDWLGYTF	TGTGCCAGCAGCTTTGCCGGGACCACGGACTGGCTTGGCTACACCTTC
TRBV24-1	TRBJ2-5	few	NA	CATSEPGQETQYF	TGTGCCACCAGTGAGCCAGGTCAAGAGACCCAGTACTTC
TRBV27	TRBJ2-1	few	TRBD2	CASMLAGGHNEQFF	TGTGCCAGCATGCTAGCGGGGGGGCACAATGAGCAGTTCTTC
TRBV7-2	TRBJ1-2	many	TRBD1	CASSQWDRGHDFTTGGYTF	TGTGCCAGCAGCCAGTGGGACAGGGGCCACGACTTCACGACTGGGGGCTACACCTTC
TRBV10-3	TRBJ2-2	NA	TRBD1	CAIRDRGFGELFF	TGTGCCATCAGGGACAGGGGATTCGGGGAGCTGTTTTTT
TRBV10-3	TRBJ2-3	NA	NA	CAISVYSAGLSTDTQYF	TGTGCCATCAGTGTATATTCGGCAGGTCTTAGCACAGATACGCAGTATTTT
TRBV10-3	TRBJ1-2	few	NA	CAISELNNYGYTF	TGTGCCATCAGTGAGTTGAATAACTATGGCTACACCTTC
TRBV6-6	TRBJ2-3	few	TRBD2	CASSYPLAGGQGTDTQYF	TGTGCCAGCAGTTACCCCCTAGCGGGGGGCCAGGGCACAGATACGCAGTATTTT
TRBV7-2	TRBJ2-1	many	TRBD1	CASSLVGTAFLNEQFF	TGTGCCAGCAGCTTAGTGGGGACAGCGTTCTTGAATGAGCAGTTCTTC
TRBV6-5	TRBJ1-1	few	TRBD1	CASSKQGTNTEAFF	TGTGCCAGCAGCAAACAGGGGACAAACACTGAAGCTTTCTTT
TRBV7-9	TRBJ1-1	NA	NA	CASSLEGRGYSMNTEAFF	TGTGCCAGCAGCTTAGAAGGTAGGGGATACTCTATGAACACTGAAGCTTTCTTT
TRBV27	TRBJ1-1	NA	NA	CASRSWEGTEAFF	TGTGCCAGCAGGTCGTGGGAAGGGACTGAAGCTTTCTTT
TRBV7-6	TRBJ2-1	few	TRBD2	CASSPSRGGKSNEQFF	TGTGCCAGCAGCCCTTCCCGCGGGGGGAAATCCAATGAGCAGTTCTTC
TRBV5-6	TRBJ2-5	NA	TRBD1	CASTNYRGRVETQYF	TGTGCCAGCACCAATTACAGGGGGCGCGTGGAGACCCAGTACTTC
TRBV7-9	TRBJ2-1	many	TRBD2	CASSFGGDDEQFF	TGTGCCAGCAGCTTTGGGGGGGACGATGAGCAGTTCTTC
TRBV6-1	TRBJ1-2	few	NA	CASSEGLDLYGYTF	TGTGCCAGCAGTGAAGGCTTGGACCTCTATGGCTACACCTTC